Listed here are 9 T cell receptor beta chains from one sample, sequenced in a study of cytomegalovirus exposure and HLA in healthy donors. Primers for the PCR totalled 60 Vbeta and 13 Jbeta. Profiling relied on immunoSEQ multiplex PCR, and the TCRdb table lists in-frame clones only, not all of them. Among roughly 130,000 clones listed, around three fifths were seen once. The sample was PBMCs. Every receptor here comes from a male donor in good health and CMV-seronegative.

The table lists this clone with a few counts. The chain has TRBV2 and TRBJ2-7; possible D gene TRBD2, 5 bases. CDR3 length: 15 residues. The V end lost 2 bases, the J end lost 1 base, and 12 bases lay between the germline ends. Germline loops: CDR1 SNHLY, CDR2 FYNNEI. The CDR3 DNA is TGTGCCAGCAGTGAATATCCTAGCCCGTCCTACGAGCAGTACTTC. Encoded protein: CASSEYPSPSYEQYF.

A few counts support this clone. The genes are TRBV13 and TRBJ1-1; D call uncertain. Trimming took off 6 bases at V and 1 base at J, with 6 bases between the two ends. This CDR3 is built from 12 residues. Looked up from germline, CDR1 is PRHDT and CDR2 is FYEKMQ (reference sequence). As DNA, the CDR3 is TGTGCCAGCAGTAGCCGGAACACTGAAGCTTTCTTT. Its protein product is CASSSRNTEAFF.

V is TRBV12-2 and J is TRBJ1-1. TRBV12-2 is classified as a pseudogene. CDR3 size: 17 residues. The CDR3 DNA is TGTGCAAGTCGCTTAGACGTTTGTCGGGTTTGTGCAACTGAAGCTTTCTTT. It specifies CASRLDVCRVCATEAFF.

This chain uses TRBV30 with TRBJ1-4; TRBD1 aligns across 8 bases. The junction had 14 bases not matched to a gene; V was cut back by 1 base and J by 7 bases. The CDR3 is made up of 17 amino acids. Germline CDR1 is GTSNPN and CDR2 is SVGIG (reference sequence). CDR3 nucleotide sequence: TGTGCCTGGAGTGCAAGCGACAGGGGCGCAAGGGGTGAAAAACTGTTTTTT. Its protein product is CAWSASDRGARGEKLFF.

A single count supports this clone. This chain joins TRBV15 and TRBJ1-2; possibly TRBD1 for D (6 bases). The V and J ends lost 5 bases and 5 bases respectively, with 15 bases between them. Germline V gene data show CDR1 as LNHNV and CDR2 as YYDKDF (reference sequence). This CDR3 contains 14 residues. The DNA of the CDR3 is TGTGCCACCAGCCTCCCGCAGGGGCTTTATGGCTACACCTTC. This encodes CATSLPQGLYGYTF.

V and J are TRBV6-5 and TRBJ2-5, with D unclear. The CDR3 loop spans 11 amino acids. The ends were cut back, 5 bases at V and 8 bases at J, with 9 bases in the middle. The V gene's germline CDR1 is MNHEY and CDR2 SVGAGI. CDR3: CASSQYSTQYF. The CDR3 DNA is TGTGCCAGCAGTCAATACAGTACCCAGTACTTC.

V usage is TRBV7-2 and J usage is TRBJ1-1, with no clear D. The CDR3 consists of 15 residues. V shed 0 bases and J shed 4 bases, with 12 bases lying between them. Germline CDR1 SGHTA, CDR2 FQGNSA. CDR3 DNA: TGTGCCAGCAGCTTAGCGGCGGTGACCAGCACTGAAGCTTTCTTT. Translated: CASSLAAVTSTEAFF.

The chain joins TRBV9 to TRBJ1-2, with TRBD1 matching over 10 bases. The germline V gene encodes CDR1 SGDLS and CDR2 YYNGEE. The trim removed 4 bases at V and 4 bases at J, leaving 16 bases unmatched. This CDR3 region has 18 residues. The CDR3 DNA sequence: TGTGCCAGCAGCCCCCGGTCGACAGGGGGCACGGATATCTATGGCTACACCTTC. Protein: CASSPRSTGGTDIYGYTF.

J is TRBJ2-3 and V is TRBV5-6; maybe TRBD2 (5 bases). This CDR3 has 14 amino acids. Germline V gene lookup returns CDR1 SGHDT and CDR2 YYEEEE. The V end was cut by 4 bases, the J end by 5 bases, with 14 bases between. CDR3 bases: TGTGCCAGCAGCCCCCGGTGGGGAGAAGATACGCAGTATTTT. Translation gives CASSPRWGEDTQYF.